This T cell receptor (beta chain) emerged from a study of early T cells in non-severe SARS-CoV-2 infection. TCRdb re-called the 5' RACE reads through MiXCR, storing one row per CDR3 protein. This table holds tens of thousands of distinct CDR3 sequences, 10% found once. This CDR3 region has 16 residues. This clonotype was recorded at least ten times. Here the sequenced sample was whole blood, taken at baseline. The sequence was obtained from an adult who was a healthcare worker with PCR-confirmed SARS-CoV-2 infection or an uninfected control (not recorded which). The chain is built from TRBV21-1 and TRBJ1-5; the table's D call TRBD1 went unverified against the DNA. TRBV21-1 is labeled a pseudogene. The CDR3 region has the DNA TGTGCCATCTCATGGGACAGTAAAAATAGCAATCAGCCCCAGCATTTT. Amino acid sequence: CAISWDSKNSNQPQHF.